The present entry profiles one TCR beta chain with its context. Its antigen specificity is not known. Within one base of it there is no much larger clone, and no base qualities were kept. This sample was taken from a study of graft-versus-host responses after intestinal transplantation (dated by TCRdb to 2020 to 2022). Background on the whole study: Recipients received multivisceral, liver-intestinal, or isolated intestinal transplants. Every recipient was given anti-thymocyte globulin induction, followed by roughly 3 years of maintenance tacrolimus and steroids. Bulk TCR-beta CDR3 sequencing was used to track graft-versus-host and host-versus-graft alloreactive T cell clones in the graft, circulation and bone marrow after intestinal transplantation. To identify alloreactive clones, pre-transplant mixed lymphocyte reaction products were sequenced and compared with unstimulated pre-transplant donor and recipient T cells. The cohort enrolled under 30 intestinal transplant recipients, one of whom was a retransplant, and a few patients without pretransplant specimens were excluded. Donor T cell macrochimerism was defined as a peak of at least 4% donor T cells among recipient peripheral blood mononuclear cells. Rather than being sequenced by the commercial service, samples from a few later patients were sequenced in-house on an Illumina MiSeq and processed with MiXCR. Summary of the overall study and its limitations: Patients with donor T cell macrochimerism had high GvH to HvG T cell clonal ratios in their allografts. The conclusions were limited by the relatively low number and heterogeneity of the intestinal transplant patients. Early after transplant, peak levels of circulating GvH clones were found to be associated with declines in HvG clones. GvH clones were detected in recipient bone marrow, and some of these GvH clones were observed earlier in ileal mucosa or blood, consistent with an intestinal mucosal origin.

Receptors were amplified or captured by the immunoSEQ multiplex PCR assay. For most patients, genomic DNA was isolated with the Qiagen DNeasy Blood and Tissue Kit and shipped frozen to Adaptive Biotechnologies for TCR sequencing. Adaptive Biotechnologies carried out high-throughput TCR-beta CDR3 sequencing of genomic DNA for most patients. As for the original processing: Adaptive's ImmunoSEQ software supplied the TCR sequencing data for about 18 patients, while MiXCR and VDJtools were used to process a few other patients. To correct CD4 versus CD8 sorting errors, any sequence found in both subsets at a frequency ratio below 5:1 was removed. Because the origin of CDR3 nucleotide sequences shared between donor and recipient could not be assigned, those sequences were removed. At least 2-fold expansion over unstimulated cells and a minimum CFSE-low frequency of 0.002% (template counts) or 0.001% (read counts) were required for clones to be classified as alloreactive. Clones were considered mappable if detected in sequenced pre-transplant spleen, lymph node, or MLR CFSE-low populations of the donor or recipient. The cumulative frequency of alloreactive clones was calculated as a percentage of all sequences, weighted by copy number. TCRdb obtained this table from immuneACCESS and retained in-frame rearrangements with V and J assigned. These tables miss some clones; where compared with another copy, unresolved V genes account for less than half of the shortfall, and the remainder is unexplained. The V and J calls and the clone size are those of that table, but D and trimming were determined from the DNA. The sample contains some 87,000 clones, roughly 93% of them found a single time. The ten largest clones add up to around 1.1% of the sample.

This specimen's time point label, interpreted: cells obtained before transplantation from donor or recipient. CD3+CD4+ and CD3+CD8+ populations were FACS-sorted from unstimulated pre-transplant donor and recipient cells taken from spleen or lymph nodes. The CDR3 holds 13 amino acids from the cysteine to the phenylalanine. Only CDR3 DNA remains: 39 bases, in frame from the first base. V drops 1 base and J drops 3 bases, leaving 7 bases in between. Per the germline V gene, LGHNA is the CDR1 and YNFKEQ is the CDR2. The receptor's source is a human donor who was the organ donor for an intestinal transplant. Sequenced material: unstimulated CD8+ T cells sorted from spleen or lymph node cells, taken before transplant. Here the chain combines TRBV4-2 and TRBJ2-7, with no confident D gene call. The CDR3 protein is CASSQARDYEQYF. The base sequence is TGTGCCAGCAGCCAAGCTCGAGACTACGAGCAGTACTTC.